This T cell receptor beta chain was found in a study of Ad26.COV2.S vaccination and SARS-CoV-2 variants. Study in general: Of the COV1001 trial arms, the Ad26.COV2.S arm included the donor. Study findings and constraints: After vaccination, reports described spike-specific CD8+ and CD4+ T cell responses as showing substantial breadth.

The assay was immunoSEQ multiplex PCR, and TCRdb's table has in-frame clones only and misses some. The profile covers about 440,000 clones, with roughly nine tenths appearing a single time and roughly 13% taken by the ten largest. Of note for this clone: Its antigen is unidentified.

Specified treatment: 15 to 20 received Ad26.COV2.S at low or high dose, single or two shots; 5 received placebo; per-sample allocation not given. Samples came from day 63 after the first vaccine or placebo injection. Per the germline V gene, CDR1 is LGHDT and CDR2 is YNNKEL (reference sequence). The CDR3 is 14 residues long. The V gene end was trimmed by 1 base and the J gene end by 5 bases; junction bases not matched to a gene: 2. The sequences come from peripheral blood, collected in a trial of Ad26.COV2.S vaccine versus placebo. The sequence came from a person between 18 and 59 years old who received the Ad26.COV2.S COVID-19 vaccine or a placebo. The rearrangement links TRBV3-1 (or the pseudogene TRBV3-2) to TRBJ2-1, with 7 bases that match TRBD2. CDR3 loop: CASSQVGRDNEQFF. The CDR3 coding sequence is TGTGCCAGCAGCCAAGTTGGGAGGGACAATGAGCAGTTCTTC.